Following are 8 T cell receptor beta chains from one sample sequenced in a study of blood T cell repertoires in COVID-19. The data were produced by immunoSEQ multiplex PCR, yet TCRdb's version contains in-frame clones alone and is incomplete. The sample lists nearly 80,000 clones, 82% occurring once. Sequenced material: peripheral blood. Source of these receptors: a woman aged 70-85 years with acute or convalescent COVID-19.

This rearrangement joins TRBV6-2 or TRBV6-3 to TRBJ2-2; 10 bases align to TRBD1. The V gene's germline CDR1 is MNHEY and CDR2 SVGEGT. This CDR3 has 17 residues. V lost 4 bases, J lost 4 bases, and 9 bases stayed unmatched. The CDR3 DNA reads TGTGCCAGCAGTTCGAGCTCCGGGACAGGGGTCACCGGGGAGCTGTTTTTT. Protein: CASSSSSGTGVTGELFF.

This clone was recorded a few times. The rearrangement uses TRBV9 and TRBJ2-5, with 11 bases matching TRBD2. The CDR3 sequence is 14 residues long. Germline V gene data show CDR1 as SGDLS and CDR2 as YYNGEE. J lost 6 bases, V lost 3 bases, and 4 bases had no gene match. CDR3 nucleotides: TGTGCCAGCAGCGAGGGGACTAGCGGACAGACCCAGTACTTC. This codes for CASSEGTSGQTQYF. The full variable domain, in which reference TRBV9 and TRBJ2-5 provide the parts outside the CDR3, is DSGVTQTPKHLITATGQRVTLRCSPRSGDLSVYWYQQSLDQGLQFLIQYYNGEERAKGNILERFSAQQFPDLHSELNLSSLELGDSALYFCASSEGTSGQTQYFGPGTRLLVL.

The sample holds many counts of this clone. The genes are TRBV6-6 and TRBJ2-1; the match to TRBD2 covers 15 bases. Trimming removed 8 bases from V and 0 bases from J; junction bases left unmatched: 2. The CDR3 totals 16 residues. CDR1 and CDR2 from the germline V gene are MNHNY and SVGAGI (reference sequence). This CDR3 reads CASRTSGRDSYNEQFF. Here the CDR3 DNA reads TGTGCCAGCCGGACTAGCGGGAGGGACTCCTACAATGAGCAGTTCTTC.

This clone was observed once. The J gene is TRBJ2-7, the V gene TRBV30; TRBD1 matches at 9 bases. With V trimmed by 2 bases and J by 3 bases, 8 bases remained unmatched. The CDR3 covers 15 residues. CDR1 is GTSNPN, CDR2 SVGIG, per germline (reference sequence). CDR3 in amino acids: CAWSRSGTGLYEQYF. The CDR3, as DNA: TGTGCCTGGAGTCGATCAGGGACAGGGCTCTACGAGCAGTACTTC.

This clone has just a few counts. CDR3 coding DNA: TGCGCCAGCAGTGAGTCGATAAATTTGGTGTTAGATCGGCAGTACTTC. Its translation is CASSESINLVLDRQYF. This rearrangement joins TRBV10-1 to TRBJ2-7; no definite D call. The V gene's germline CDR1 is WNHNN and CDR2 SYGVQD (reference sequence). Trimming removed 0 bases from V and 9 bases from J, with 21 bases in between. The CDR3 length is 16 residues.

V and J are TRBV6-5 and TRBJ1-6; maybe TRBD1 (6 bases). CDR1 and CDR2 from the germline V gene are MNHEY and SVGAGI. With 4 bases removed from V and 7 bases from J, the gap between germline ends came to 14 bases. The CDR3 extends over 15 amino acids. DNA for the CDR3: TGTGCCAGCAGTTCTCCTCAGGGGTGGAATTCACCCCTCCACTTT. Protein sequence: CASSSPQGWNSPLHF.

The rearrangement uses TRBV24-1 and TRBJ2-3; 9 positions match TRBD1. Germline V CDR1 and CDR2: KGHDR, SFDVKD. V trimming: 5 bases; J trimming: 5 bases; junction bases outside the gene matches: 19. The CDR3 sequence is 19 residues long. CDR3 sequence reads: CATSGPLSGQGYDVDTQYF. The DNA for the CDR3 is TGTGCCACCAGTGGACCCCTCTCGGGACAGGGATATGACGTAGATACGCAGTATTTT.

The J gene is TRBJ2-3, the V gene TRBV18, with unresolved D. CDR1 and CDR2 (germline): KGHSH, LQKENI. The V end was cut by 3 bases, the J end by 3 bases, with 4 bases between. This CDR3 has 12 residues. In DNA, the CDR3 is TGTGCCAGCTCACCGACAACAGATACGCAGTATTTT. Translation gives CASSPTTDTQYF.